This T cell receptor beta chain was sequenced in a study of shared clonotypes between healthy human individuals. As regards this clone: This sample includes further DNA sequences coding for the same CDR3.

Replicate PCRs from sorted subsets contained roughly 190 ng DNA, which is some 32,000 T cell genomes. Method: immunoSEQ multiplex PCR; TCRdb's copy keeps in-frame clones and lacks some. The sample lists more than 1 million clones, about 84% occurring once. This CDR3 comprises 14 residues. V gave up 0 bases and J gave up 1 base, with 7 bases separating them. CDR1 is SGHRS and CDR2 is YFSETQ in the germline V gene. This receptor was obtained from a man aged 18 to 29 in good health. Some clones in this sample may be carry-over from other donors' samples. The rearrangement links TRBV5-1 to TRBJ1-1, with no clear D. The material sequenced was memory CD4+ T cells from PBMCs. The subset was: CD45RA-negative fraction. CDR3 residues: CASSLGATNTEAFF. The CDR3 nucleotides are TGCGCCAGCAGCTTGGGGGCGACGAACACTGAAGCTTTCTTT.